These 26 T cell receptor beta chains were all obtained from the same sample, sequenced in a study of blood T cell repertoires in COVID-19 (dated by TCRdb to 2020 to 2022). Preparation of the library involved the immunoSEQ multiplex PCR assay. As stored in TCRdb, this immuneACCESS dataset retains in-frame rearrangements with V and J assigned. A fraction of the clones does not appear; measured against another copy, unresolved V genes explain less than half of the discrepancy, and the remainder lacks a known reason. For this sample the table gives about 190,000 clones, of which around 90% were detected only once. About 4.5% of the sample goes to the ten largest clones. Sequenced sample: peripheral blood. These receptors originate from a human donor in a cohort sampled during active COVID-19.

This chain links TRBV4-2 with TRBJ2-1; 9 positions match TRBD2. Germline trimming cut 1 base from V and 4 bases from J; bases unmatched to any gene: 5. CDR3 size: 16 residues. Germline V gives CDR1 LGHNA, CDR2 YNFKEQ. The DNA of the CDR3 is TGTGCCAGCAGCCAAGCACCGGGACTAGCTTACAATGAGCAGTTCTTC. Translating gives CASSQAPGLAYNEQFF.

J is TRBJ2-7 and V is TRBV3-1 (or the pseudogene TRBV3-2), with D possibly being TRBD2 (6 bases). Per the germline V gene, CDR1 is LGHDT and CDR2 is YNNKEL (reference sequence). V was shortened by 1 base and J by 6 bases, with 10 bases between the two germline ends. CDR3 length: 13 amino acids. This CDR3 is CASSQGDSVEQYF. In DNA, the CDR3 is TGTGCCAGCAGCCAAGGGGACTCCGTCGAGCAGTACTTC.

The chain couples TRBV25-1 to TRBJ2-3; 7 nucleotides match TRBD2. The germline V gene has CDR1 MGHDK and CDR2 SYGVNS. CDR3 length: 16 residues. J gave up 1 base and V 4 bases, and 8 bases lay outside the gene matches. In nucleotides, the CDR3 is TGTGCCAGCAGTGGTCCGACTAGCTTGGGCACAGATACGCAGTATTTT. Amino acid sequence: CASSGPTSLGTDTQYF.

The rearrangement uses TRBV28 and TRBJ2-5; no firm D call. Germline lookup yields CDR1 MDHEN and CDR2 SYDVKM. V lost 2 bases, J lost 6 bases, and 7 bases lay in between. CDR3 length: 12 residues. Here the CDR3 DNA reads TGTGCCAGCAGTTTACCAGTCCAGACCCAGTACTTC. Its protein product is CASSLPVQTQYF.

The sample holds one count of this clone. The chain combines TRBV4-3 with TRBJ2-6, with TRBD1 matching 8 bases. The CDR3 consists of 17 residues. The germline CDR1 and CDR2 sequences are LGHNA and YSLEER. Trimming removed 3 bases from V and 0 bases from J; junction bases left unmatched: 4. The CDR3 nucleotides are TGCGCCAGCAGCCACGAAACAGGGGGCTCTGGGGCCAACGTCCTGACTTTC. It encodes CASSHETGGSGANVLTF.

V gene TRBV24-1 combines with J gene TRBJ1-6; TRBD1 matches 7 bases. The V and J ends lost 1 base and 0 bases, in that order; junction bases with no gene match: 20. This CDR3 is built from 23 residues. Germline CDR1 KGHDR, CDR2 SFDVKD. The CDR3, as DNA: TGTGCCACCAGTGATTTCTATGGTACAGGGGACCTGACGTGCCTCTCCTATAATTCACCCCTCCACTTT. Its translation is CATSDFYGTGDLTCLSYNSPLHF.

The genes are TRBV7-8 and TRBJ2-2; TRBD1 aligns across 7 bases. The trim removed 5 bases at V and 5 bases at J, leaving 23 bases unmatched. CDR3 length: 20 residues. Germline V gene lookup returns CDR1 SGHVS and CDR2 FQNEAQ. In DNA form, the CDR3 reads TGTGCCAGCAGCCGAGGAGGCTCCAGGGGGTCTTCTTTTAGGACCGGGGAGCTGTTTTTT. As protein: CASSRGGSRGSSFRTGELFF.

The chain recombines TRBV14 with TRBJ2-7; 9 bases agree with TRBD1. The CDR3 runs 18 residues. The ends lost 0 bases at V and 2 bases at J; junction bases unmatched: 11. Looked up from germline, CDR1 is SGHDN and CDR2 is FVKESK. The CDR3 here is CASSQDDIWDRVTYEQYF. Written as DNA, the CDR3 is TGTGCCAGCAGCCAAGATGATATCTGGGACAGGGTCACCTACGAGCAGTACTTC.

The CDR3 here is CASSPGLAGGPREQYF. DNA for the CDR3: TGTGCCAGCAGCCCTGGACTAGCGGGAGGGCCGCGGGAGCAGTACTTC. The chain employs TRBV9 and TRBJ2-7; 15 nucleotides match TRBD2. Per germline, CDR1 SGDLS and CDR2 YYNGEE. The CDR3 totals 16 residues. The ends lost 4 bases at V and 7 bases at J; junction bases unmatched: 9.

CDR3 residues: CASSILAGDGETQYF. DNA for the CDR3: TGTGCCAGCAGCATACTAGCGGGAGATGGCGAGACCCAGTACTTC. The chain employs TRBV9 and TRBJ2-5; 11 nucleotides line up with TRBD2. The CDR3 consists of 15 residues. Losses at the gene ends were 4 bases for V and 5 bases for J; bases not matched to a gene: 7. Germline V gene data show CDR1 as SGDLS and CDR2 as YYNGEE. Based on the CDR3 plus reference TRBV9 and TRBJ2-5, the full variable domain is DSGVTQTPKHLITATGQRVTLRCSPRSGDLSVYWYQQSLDQGLQFLIQYYNGEERAKGNILERFSAQQFPDLHSELNLSSLELGDSALYFCASSILAGDGETQYFGPGTRLLVL.

The chain uses TRBV28 and TRBJ1-2; 10 nucleotides align to TRBD1. The CDR3 contains 17 residues. Germline lookup yields CDR1 MDHEN and CDR2 SYDVKM. J gave up 0 bases and V 4 bases, and 8 bases lay outside the gene matches. The CDR3: CASSSEGQGHSNYGYTF. The DNA for the CDR3 is TGTGCCAGCAGTTCCGAGGGACAGGGGCACTCTAACTATGGCTACACCTTC.

This sequence joins TRBV18 and TRBJ2-7; tentatively, D is TRBD2 (6 bases). Germline V gene sequence: CDR1 KGHSH, CDR2 LQKENI. The CDR3 is 15 amino acids. V lost 3 bases, J lost 5 bases, and 17 bases lay in between. This CDR3 reads CASSPSRLPGDEQYF. Written as DNA, the CDR3 is TGTGCCAGCTCACCCTCCCGACTCCCGGGGGACGAGCAGTACTTC.

The chain is built from TRBV15 and TRBJ2-1; the D gene is possibly TRBD1 (6 bases). This CDR3 comprises 14 residues. Trimming pared 1 base from V and 9 bases from J, leaving 13 bases between. Germline CDR1 and CDR2: LNHNV and YYDKDF (reference sequence). CDR3: CATSRVGTGSEQFF. The DNA for the CDR3 is TGTGCCACCAGCAGAGTGGGTACAGGGAGTGAGCAGTTCTTC.

This clone occurred once. The chain is built from TRBV20-1 and TRBJ2-3; TRBD2 matches at 10 bases. Per germline, CDR1 DFQATT and CDR2 SNEGSKA (reference sequence). Unmatched junction bases numbered 6, after V lost 3 bases and J lost 3 bases. This CDR3 spans 15 amino acids. The CDR3 nucleotides are TGCAGTGCTAGTGCCAGCGGGGGGGGGACAGATACGCAGTATTTT. The encoded protein is CSASASGGGTDTQYF.

V usage is TRBV15 and J usage is TRBJ2-5, with TRBD1 matching 8 bases. The CDR3 runs to 15 residues. Germline lookup yields CDR1 LNHNV and CDR2 YYDKDF (reference sequence). V was clipped by 1 base and J by 1 base; unmatched bases: 2. The CDR3 here is CATSRVRGPQETQYF. The CDR3 DNA follows: TGTGCCACCAGCAGAGTCAGGGGGCCCCAAGAGACCCAGTACTTC.

This clone was observed a handful of times. The sample holds other DNA sequences that translate to the same CDR3. J is TRBJ1-2 and V is TRBV27; 9 bases fit TRBD1. The germline gives CDR1 MNHEY, CDR2 SMNVEV (reference sequence). This CDR3 is 14 amino acids long. The junction had 4 bases not matched to a gene; V was cut back by 4 bases and J by 4 bases. CDR3 region: CASSSGTGTYGYTF. In DNA, the CDR3 is TGTGCCAGCAGTTCCGGGACAGGGACCTATGGCTACACCTTC.

Here the CDR3 DNA reads TGTGCCAGCTCACCAGGGGCCTGGACAGGGATTGTTGAGCAGTTCTTC. Protein sequence: CASSPGAWTGIVEQFF. This chain links TRBV18 with TRBJ2-1; 8 nucleotides align to TRBD1. Germline lookup yields CDR1 KGHSH and CDR2 LQKENI. V dropped 2 bases and J dropped 9; count of bases not matched to a gene: 12. The CDR3 contains 16 residues.

This clone has more than one count but fewer than ten. The chain employs TRBV7-9 and TRBJ2-7, with 7 bases matching TRBD1. With V trimmed by 5 bases and J by 2 bases, 15 bases remained unmatched. The CDR3 spans 17 residues. The V gene's germline CDR1 is SEHNR and CDR2 FQNEAQ (reference sequence). The CDR3 sequence: CASSPNWWTGKPYEQYF. Written as DNA, the CDR3 is TGTGCCAGCAGCCCCAATTGGTGGACAGGCAAACCCTACGAGCAGTACTTC.

This sequence joins TRBV4-2 and TRBJ1-5; 7 bases are a match to TRBD1. V trimming: 4 bases; J trimming: 0 bases; junction bases outside the gene matches: 12. Germline V CDR1 and CDR2: LGHNA, YNFKEQ. The CDR3 has 18 residues. CDR3 in DNA: TGTGCCAGCAGCCTCTCCGGGACAGATCCTTATAGCAATCAGCCCCAGCATTTT. It encodes CASSLSGTDPYSNQPQHF.

This clone was seen a single time. The J gene is TRBJ2-2, the V gene TRBV11-2; a possible D gene is TRBD2 (5 bases). V was clipped by 3 bases and J by 7 bases, with 12 bases between them. The CDR3 sequence is 14 residues long. Germline V gene lookup returns CDR1 SGHAT and CDR2 FQNNGV. The DNA of the CDR3 is TGTGCCAGCAGCTTCTCGGGGTGGGGCGGGGAGCTGTTTTTT. It encodes CASSFSGWGGELFF.

The rearrangement joins TRBV5-4 to TRBJ2-7; 12 positions agree with TRBD2. Germline trimming cut 0 bases from V and 2 bases from J; bases unmatched to any gene: 3. The CDR3 extends over 16 amino acids. Germline CDR1 is SGHNT and CDR2 is YYREEE (reference sequence). This CDR3 is CASSLGTSGAPYEQYF. The CDR3 DNA reads TGTGCCAGCAGCTTGGGGACTAGCGGGGCCCCCTACGAGCAGTACTTC.

The CDR3 here is CASSLALGSSGGSPYEQYF. In DNA form, the CDR3 reads TGTGCCAGCAGCTTAGCGCTGGGGTCTAGCGGGGGTTCTCCCTACGAGCAGTACTTC. The J gene is TRBJ2-7, the V gene TRBV7-8; 10 bases map to TRBD2. CDR3 length: 19 amino acids. V trimming: 0 bases; J trimming: 2 bases; junction bases outside the gene matches: 13. Germline loops: CDR1 SGHVS, CDR2 FQNEAQ.

The chain joins TRBV18 to TRBJ2-3, with D maybe TRBD2 (5 bases). The CDR3 sequence is 15 residues long. V was trimmed by 6 bases and J by 1 base, leaving 14 bases between them. The germline CDR1 and CDR2 sequences are KGHSH and LQKENI. Here the CDR3 DNA reads TGTGCCAGCTCCCTCGGACTGACACGCACAGATACGCAGTATTTT. Its protein is CASSLGLTRTDTQYF.

The chain is built from TRBV6-5 and TRBJ2-1; 10 bases match TRBD2. The V segment lost 4 bases and the J segment 9 bases; nucleotides outside the gene matches: 6. Germline lookup yields CDR1 MNHEY and CDR2 SVGAGI. CDR3 length: 14 residues. As DNA, the CDR3 is TGTGCCAGCAGTTTTAGCGGGGGGCCGGGTGAGCAGTTCTTC. This codes for CASSFSGGPGEQFF.

V gene TRBV11-2 combines with J gene TRBJ2-3, with D possibly TRBD2 on 6 matching bases. The CDR3 contains 15 residues. Germline CDR1 and CDR2: SGHAT and FQNNGV. The V end was cut by 4 bases, the J end by 2 bases, with 13 bases between. This CDR3 reads CASSSVPGLTDTQYF. The CDR3 coding sequence is TGTGCCAGCAGCTCCGTACCGGGACTCACAGATACGCAGTATTTT.

This clone was detected only a few times. This chain links TRBV6-4 with TRBJ2-3; 7 positions match TRBD1. CDR1 is MRHNA and CDR2 is SNTAGT in the germline V gene. This CDR3 is built from 14 residues. Losses at the gene ends were 0 bases for V and 4 bases for J; bases not matched to a gene: 1. The CDR3 sequence is CASSDSTGPDTQYF. The CDR3 bases are TGTGCCAGCAGTGACTCGACAGGGCCAGATACGCAGTATTTT.